The present entry profiles one T cell receptor beta chain with its context. Its antigen is currently not known. Base qualities are not at hand, and no much larger clone is one base apart. Other DNA variants within this sample encode the same CDR3. This record belongs to a study of blood T cell repertoires in COVID-19 (dated by TCRdb to 2019 to 2021). With respect to the entire study: Samples from collaborators originated in the United States, Italy and Spain and spanned both the acute and convalescent phases of COVID-19. The dataset comprised deeply sampled blood TCRbeta repertoires from subjects exposed to, actively infected with, or recovered from COVID-19. The sample metadata nearly always contained a de-identified subject ID, COVID-19 status, age in years and sex. A freely available public database, intended as a resource for researchers studying the immune response to SARS-CoV-2, is where the repertoires were released. Samples came from the ongoing ImmuneRACE study (first 160 participants) plus 1,254 subjects from 6 global collaborators. The prospective study material was composed of cDNA or gDNA derived from T cells, B-cell-depleted T cells, or PBMCs. Where HLA class I and class II types were available, the types were taken from metadata supplied by the sample provider, not from assay-based typing.

Study-level results and caveats: How much clinical and demographic metadata was included differed by source and by participant, and the metadata was provided uncurated.

The immunoSEQ Assay, a bias-controlled multiplex PCR, was used to amplify TCRbeta CDR3 regions from genomic DNA. On the study's bioinformatics: The number of nucleated cells in each sample was estimated by amplification of reference gene primers within the assay. To quantify the absolute abundance of each unique TCRbeta CDR3 rearrangement, sequence reads were collapsed and filtered. For each sample, productive Simpson clonality was calculated by taking the square root of Simpson's diversity index across productive rearrangements. Not all clones reach the TCRdb copy of this immuneACCESS table, which keeps in-frame sequences only. Checked studies attribute under half of the gap to unresolved V genes and leave the rest unexplained. That table is the source of V, J and clone size, and D and trimming were worked out from the DNA. For this sample the table gives approximately 350,000 clones, of which 86% were detected only once. Clones ranked in the top ten supply just over 7% of the sample.

At one collaborating source in Seattle, patients were enrolled during active infection and were followed longitudinally through the course of disease. The collaborating institutions used their own protocols to collect whole blood in K2EDTA tubes. For TCRbeta analysis, collaborators shipped samples as frozen whole blood, isolated PBMCs, or DNA extracted from either of those sample types. Including cysteine and phenylalanine, the CDR3 has 14 amino acids. The read is trimmed to its CDR3 DNA, 42 bases read in frame from base 1. According to the germline V gene, CDR1 reads SGHRS and CDR2 reads YFSETQ. Between the V and J ends, shortened by 1 base and 1 base respectively, the junction contains 8 bases.

The receptor's source is a woman aged 60-75 years with COVID-19, enrolled during active disease. The rearranged chain carries TRBV5-1 and TRBJ1-1, and TRBD1 may be the D gene, going by 5 matching bases. Sequencing was done on a sample of peripheral blood. The nucleotide sequence is given as TGCGCCAGCAGCTTGCAGGGAGGGAACACTGAAGCTTTCTTT. Its protein is CASSLQGGNTEAFF.